This T cell receptor (beta chain) was recorded in a study of neurological immune-mediated disorders (dated by TCRdb to about 2019). For the study in its entirety: Among the approximately 34 multiple sclerosis patients, relapsing-remitting MS accounted for about 31 and secondary progressive MS accounted for 3. The study compared peripheral blood TCR-beta repertoires of HTLV-I-associated myelopathy (HAM/TSP) patients, multiple sclerosis patients and healthy controls using UMI-based sequencing. Longitudinal samples, technical triplicates and paired sorted CD4+ and CD8+ T-cell subsets, alongside PBMC samples, were included among the approximately 110 TCR-beta libraries. The cohort included some 66 subjects: about 15 with HAM/TSP, about 34 with multiple sclerosis, and 20 or so healthy controls. Overall study outcomes, separate from this receptor: In a phylogenetic analysis, the repertoires of 18 out of 34 MS patients fell into a single cluster of related CDR3 sequences, pointing to a possible signature at the repertoire level. The MS cluster was not associated with any clinical or MRI features, and the authors stated that larger cohorts are needed. TCR clonal expansion was highest in HAM/TSP patients and lowest in MS patients, with MS patients falling below even healthy controls. No identical CDR3 amino acid sequences were shared among expanded clones across subjects, suggesting private TCR-beta repertoires in all groups.

This clonotype has at least ten counts. What this receptor recognizes is not known. Base qualities were left out, and no much larger clone turns up one base away. cDNA was synthesized by template-switch 5'RACE using a primer carrying a 10-nucleotide random unique molecular identifier by which each TCR transcript was tagged. Every sequencing run yielded over 170 million TCR-beta sequences covering 15-18 subjects. The RNeasy kit was used to extract total RNA. The KAPA Real-time Library Amplification kit was used to amplify TCR-beta VDJ regions with primers targeting the TCR constant region and the 5'RACE anchor. A first PCR added sample indexes and Illumina adaptors, after which a second PCR increased the library yield. After Ampure bead purification, the TCR product of roughly 650 bp was size-selected on a 2% E-gel SizeSelection system. Before pooling, libraries had their quality checked on a Bioanalyzer, their concentration measured with Qubit, and their quantity determined with the Kapa Library Quantification kit. An Illumina HiSeq 2500 was used to sequence the libraries paired-end at 2 x 150 bp. To increase sequence diversity, about 25-31% phiX was spiked into each library pool. The study's processing was this. The quality-filtered reads were processed with the UMI-based MiGEC pipeline, whose error correction step removed more than 80% of the raw TCR sequences. IMGT germline references were used for aligning VDJ genes, and each clonotype was defined as a unique CDR3 amino acid sequence together with its V-J genes. Clonal expansion, Shannon diversity and CDR3 relatedness (CalcPairwiseDistances, ClusterSamples) were evaluated with VDJtools, and phylogenetic trees were built with CLCbio workbench. Using coefficient-of-variation modelling across technical triplicates, the study counted a clone as expanded if it had at least 8 unique UMIs. TCRdb itself trimmed the public reads at Q25 with fastp, ran MiXCR and retained productive beta chains. A single entry per CDR3 protein holds the most common genes and DNA from its merged rows. TCRdb, not the original authors, processed these V and J calls. The sample table lists approximately 44,000 distinct CDR3 sequences, less than 6% of them with a count of one. 1.1% to 1.5% of the sample is in the top ten clones.

For sorted-subset TCR libraries, approximately 1 million sorted CD4+ or CD8+ T cells were used. Multiple sclerosis patients were enrolled in a US clinical protocol evaluating disease progression by magnetic resonance imaging. Peripheral blood underwent Ficoll-Hypaque density gradient centrifugation to isolate PBMCs, which were then cryopreserved in liquid nitrogen. The study also sequenced paired sorted CD4+ and CD8+ subsets from healthy controls, HAM/TSP patients and MS patients. The sample consisted of CD4+ T cells from blood. The source of this sequence is a woman between 18 and 29 years old with multiple sclerosis.

The CDR3 protein is CASSQTGMTGFGELFF. The DNA sequence reads TGCGCCAGCAGCCAGACTGGAATGACAGGGTTCGGGGAGCTGTTTTTT. The chain joins TRBV4-3 to TRBJ2-2, and 7 junctional nucleotides match TRBD1. Inclusive of the bounding cysteine and phenylalanine, the CDR3 is 16 residues long. Here the CDR3 DNA is all that survives: 48 bases in frame from base 1. Reading the germline V gene gives CDR1 LGHNA and CDR2 YSLEER. V is trimmed back by 3 bases and J by 7 bases, and the junction contains 11 bases that no gene match accounts for.